The 7 T cell receptor beta chains below all came from one sample that was sequenced in a study of OX40 agonist ivuxolimab in advanced cancers. The assay was immunoSEQ multiplex PCR, and TCRdb's table has in-frame clones only and misses some. The sample consists of tens of thousands of clones, roughly 86% of them appearing once. Material: CD4+ or CD8+ T cells sorted from blood, obtained in a trial of the OX40 agonist ivuxolimab. The origin of the receptors is an adult with an advanced solid tumor such as melanoma, head and neck, liver or kidney cancer.

This clone was detected only a few times. This sequence joins TRBV25-1 and TRBJ2-4; D is possibly TRBD1 or TRBD2 (5 bases each). V lost 5 bases and J 3 bases, leaving 17 bases between the germline ends. The CDR3 consists of 16 residues. Germline V gene data show CDR1 as MGHDK and CDR2 as SYGVNS. For the CDR3, the DNA is TGTGCCAGCAGTAAAGGGGAAGAAGCGGACAAAAACATTCAGTACTTC. Translated, it gives CASSKGEEADKNIQYF.

This clone was detected only once. The DNA of the CDR3 is TGTGCCAGTAGTATGGGGATTGCAACTAATGAAAAACTGTTTTTT. Amino acids: CASSMGIATNEKLFF. The J gene is TRBJ1-4, the V gene TRBV19; no clear D gene. The length of the CDR3 is 15 residues. The V gene's germline CDR1 is LNHDA and CDR2 SQIVND (reference sequence). Trimming removed 3 bases at V and 0 bases at J, with 8 bases between.

The V and J genes are TRBV9 and TRBJ2-4; 7 bases are shared with TRBD1. This CDR3 region has 16 residues. Germline CDR1 and CDR2: SGDLS and YYNGEE. V lost 3 bases and J lost 5; bases outside the gene matches: 11. CDR3 in amino acids: CASSDPRQGGENIQYF. DNA for the CDR3: TGTGCCAGCAGCGATCCAAGACAGGGTGGCGAAAACATTCAGTACTTC.

This chain connects TRBV7-9 to TRBJ2-7; 8 bases agree with TRBD1. The CDR3 consists of 15 residues. Germline V gene data show CDR1 as SEHNR and CDR2 as FQNEAQ (reference sequence). V gave up 2 bases and J gave up 9 bases; unmatched junction bases: 12. CDR3 region: CASSLNAGGPGGQYF. As DNA, the CDR3 is TGTGCCAGCAGCTTAAATGCAGGGGGCCCCGGGGGGCAGTACTTC.

V is TRBV19 and J is TRBJ2-2; D not resolved. Germline values: CDR1 LNHDA, CDR2 SQIVND (reference sequence). Trimming removed 0 bases from V and 10 bases from J, with 15 bases in between. This CDR3 has 15 amino acids. CDR3 in amino acids: CASSIESAVYVELFF. The CDR3 DNA reads as TGTGCCAGTAGTATAGAATCAGCTGTATACGTGGAGCTGTTTTTT.

A single count supports this clone. The J gene is TRBJ2-3, the V gene TRBV4-3, with TRBD1 matching over 11 bases. CDR1 LGHNA and CDR2 YSLEER come from the germline V gene. This CDR3 region has 16 residues. With V trimmed by 1 base and J by 4 bases, 4 bases remained unmatched. The CDR3 bases are TGCGCCAGCAGCCAAGGGACAGGGGGCAGATCAGATACGCAGTATTTT. This codes for CASSQGTGGRSDTQYF.

The genes are TRBV29-1 and TRBJ2-3; no reliable D call. The CDR3 is 13 residues long. V lost 6 bases to trimming and J lost 6 bases, with 16 bases between them. The germline gives CDR1 SQVTM, CDR2 ANQGSEA. CDR3 in DNA: TGCAGCGTCCGGCTGGGTAACGTGGATACGCAGTATTTT. Translating it yields CSVRLGNVDTQYF.